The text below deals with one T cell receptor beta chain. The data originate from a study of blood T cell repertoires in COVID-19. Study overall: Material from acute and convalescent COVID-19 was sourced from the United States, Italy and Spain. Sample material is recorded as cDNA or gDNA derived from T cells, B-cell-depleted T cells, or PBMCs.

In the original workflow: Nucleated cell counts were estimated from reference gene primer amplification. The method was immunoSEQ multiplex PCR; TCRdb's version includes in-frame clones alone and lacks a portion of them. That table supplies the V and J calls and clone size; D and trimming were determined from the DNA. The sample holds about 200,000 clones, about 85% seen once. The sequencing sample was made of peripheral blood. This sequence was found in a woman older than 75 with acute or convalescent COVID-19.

The CDR3 is CASSSSVTRSYNEQFF. In DNA form, the CDR3 reads TGTGCCAGCAGTTCCAGCGTAACAAGATCCTACAATGAGCAGTTCTTC. This chain connects TRBV27 to TRBJ2-1; D gene uncertain. This CDR3 has 16 residues. Germline V gene sequence: CDR1 MNHEY, CDR2 SMNVEV (reference sequence). Trimming shortened V by 4 bases and J by 1 base, and 14 bases separated the two germline ends.